Each of the 29 T cell receptor beta chains below was sequenced from the same sample in a study of CD8+ T cells in alopecia areata (dated by TCRdb to 2016 to 2019). Receptor amplification or capture employed the immunoSEQ multiplex PCR assay. For TCR sequencing, RNA was extracted from every sample and reverse transcribed into cDNA to serve as template. In its TCRdb copy, this immuneACCESS table keeps in-frame sequences only and misses some clones. Where compared with another copy, unresolved V genes explain less than half of these, and the others have no known cause. This sample has fewer than 250,000 clones in its table, and 60% of those were observed once. Over 0.55% of the sample rests with the top ten. The time point label, as the study defines it: 4 weeks on oral tofacitinib. Taken with the paper, the label for treatment or condition translates to: oral pan-JAK inhibitor, 5-10 mg twice daily.

The source material was CD4+ T cells sorted from blood, sampled at week 4, from a patient treated with tofacitinib. The receptors here all came from a human donor with alopecia areata.

CDR3 residues: CASSQWDRERNQPQHF. The CDR3, as DNA: TGTGCCAGCAGCCAATGGGACAGGGAACGCAATCAGCCCCAGCATTTT. The genes are TRBV7-8 and TRBJ1-5, with 9 bases fitting TRBD1. In germline, CDR1 is SGHVS, CDR2 FQNEAQ. The V and J ends lost 5 bases and 2 bases, in that order; junction bases with no gene match: 7. The CDR3 spans 16 residues.

Only a few counts were recorded for this clone. The J gene is TRBJ2-2, the V gene TRBV5-1; tentatively, D is TRBD1 (6 bases). CDR1 and CDR2 (germline): SGHRS, YFSETQ. The V end lost 4 bases, the J end lost 6 bases, and 13 bases lay between the germline ends. The CDR3 covers 14 residues. The CDR3 protein is CASSTGQKAGELFF. In DNA, the CDR3 is TGCGCCAGCAGCACCGGACAGAAAGCCGGGGAGCTGTTTTTT.

The chain carries TRBV30 and TRBJ2-7; D is perhaps TRBD1 or TRBD2 (5 bases each). CDR1 and CDR2 from the germline V gene are GTSNPN and SVGIG (reference sequence). V lost 4 bases and J lost 3, with 19 bases in between. The CDR3 runs 15 residues. This CDR3 is CAWTPFPGRSYEQYF. The CDR3, as DNA: TGTGCCTGGACTCCTTTCCCGGGACGGAGCTACGAGCAGTACTTC.

This clone has only a few counts. The chain employs TRBV5-1 and TRBJ2-5; no clear D gene. Germline CDR1 reads SGHRS; CDR2 reads YFSETQ. V gave up 2 bases and J gave up 2 bases, with 7 bases separating them. This CDR3 spans 13 amino acids. Here the CDR3 DNA reads TGCGCCAGCAGCTTCACCCCTCAAGAGACCCAGTACTTC. Translating gives CASSFTPQETQYF.

This clone showed up just a few times. The chain is built from TRBV28 and TRBJ2-7; possibly TRBD1 or TRBD2 for D (5 bases each). The V and J ends lost 8 bases and 1 base respectively, with 12 bases between them. From germline, CDR1 is MDHEN and CDR2 SYDVKM. The CDR3 loop spans 13 amino acids. The CDR3 region is CASSGTVSYEQYF. The CDR3 DNA is TGTGCCAGCTCCGGGACCGTATCCTACGAGCAGTACTTC.

The rearrangement joins TRBV29-1 to TRBJ2-1; D may be TRBD1 (5 bases). This CDR3 is built from 15 residues. Trimming stripped 3 bases from V and 7 bases from J, with 19 bases between. Germline V gene sequence: CDR1 SQVTM, CDR2 ANQGSEA. The CDR3 DNA reads as TGCAGCGTTGATGGATTTCAGGGTGGGCTAAATGAGCAGTTCTTC. Translating it yields CSVDGFQGGLNEQFF.

This chain links TRBV4-3 with TRBJ2-2; D not certain. With 2 bases removed from V and 4 bases from J, the gap between germline ends came to 8 bases. CDR3 length equals 14 residues. The germline V gene has CDR1 LGHNA and CDR2 YSLEER. CDR3 coding DNA: TGCGCCAGCAGCCAACTACGCGCCACCGGGGAGCTGTTTTTT. Translating gives CASSQLRATGELFF.

This clone was observed many times. J is TRBJ2-3 and V is TRBV19, with TRBD1 matching over 9 bases. Germline CDR1 LNHDA, CDR2 SQIVND (reference sequence). The trim removed 4 bases at V and 5 bases at J, leaving 4 bases unmatched. The CDR3 length is 14 residues. CDR3 sequence reads: CASSTMDRGDTQYF. The CDR3 DNA is TGTGCCAGTAGTACGATGGACAGGGGAGATACGCAGTATTTT.

The chain carries TRBV11-2 and TRBJ2-7; D tentatively reads TRBD1 or TRBD2 (5 bases each). V shed 5 bases and J shed 6 bases, with 8 bases lying between them. Germline CDR1 and CDR2: SGHAT and FQNNGV. This CDR3 spans 11 amino acids. The CDR3 loop is CASSEGSEQYF. CDR3 DNA sequence: TGTGCCAGCAGCGAGGGGAGCGAGCAGTACTTC.

This clone was observed a single time. This may be a read error: a much more frequent sequence differs by one nucleotide. The chain recombines TRBV27 with TRBJ2-5, with 13 nucleotides matching TRBD2. Gene TRBJ2-7 matches the end of the DNA better, so the J call may be wrong. Germline CDR1 MNHEY, CDR2 SMNVEV (reference sequence). CDR3 size: 14 residues. The CDR3 coding sequence is TGTGCCAGCAGTCGGACTAGCGGGAGCTACGAGCAGTACTTC. As protein: CASSRTSGSYEQYF.

The V and J genes are TRBV4-2 and TRBJ2-2; TRBD1 matches 8 bases. The CDR3 contains 14 residues. V gave up 6 bases and J gave up 4 bases; unmatched junction bases: 4. CDR1 LGHNA and CDR2 YNFKEQ come from the germline V gene. The CDR3 nucleotides are TGTGCCAGCAGACGGACAGGGACCACCGGGGAGCTGTTTTTT. It encodes CASRRTGTTGELFF.

The rearrangement joins TRBV23-1 to TRBJ1-1; D call uncertain. TRBV23-1 is classed as an ORF, of uncertain function. The CDR3 spans 12 residues. Trimming shortened V by 7 bases and J by 4 bases, and 10 bases separated the two germline ends. This chain's CDR3 is CASTLVGTEAFF. The CDR3 nucleotides are TGCGCCAGCACTCTTGTTGGCACTGAAGCTTTCTTT.

The chain carries TRBV11-2 and TRBJ2-5, with 9 bases aligning to TRBD2. J was trimmed by 1 base and V by 5 bases; bases with no gene match: 5. CDR3 length: 15 residues. The germline CDR1 and CDR2 sequences are SGHAT and FQNNGV. CDR3 sequence reads: CASSPTSGSQETQYF. CDR3 sequence (DNA): TGTGCCAGCAGCCCGACTAGCGGAAGCCAAGAGACCCAGTACTTC.

The V call is TRBV7-2, the J call TRBJ2-5, with unresolved D. Germline values: CDR1 SGHTA, CDR2 FQGNSA. V lost 7 bases and J 5 bases, leaving 8 bases between the germline ends. The CDR3 has 11 amino acids. The CDR3 spells CASTSGETQYF. Written as DNA, the CDR3 is TGTGCCAGCACCAGTGGCGAGACCCAGTACTTC. Using reference TRBV7-2 and TRBJ2-5 for the parts outside the CDR3, the full variable domain is GAGVSQSPSNKVTEKGKDVELRCDPISGHTALYWYRQSLGQGLEFLIYFQGNSAPDKSGLPSDRFSAERTGGSVSTLTIQRTQQEDSAVYLCASTSGETQYFGPGTRLLVL.

V is TRBV2 and J is TRBJ1-1; 10 nucleotides line up with TRBD1. V was clipped by 7 bases and J by 9 bases; unmatched bases: 8. This CDR3 contains 13 residues. The V gene's germline CDR1 is SNHLY and CDR2 FYNNEI. CDR3 region: CASTMTGGWQAFF. Here the CDR3 DNA reads TGTGCCAGCACCATGACAGGGGGCTGGCAAGCTTTCTTT.

CDR3 nucleotide sequence: TGTGCCTGGAGTGTACGGGGGGCCGAGACCCAGTACTTC. Translated, it gives CAWSVRGAETQYF. The chain uses TRBV30 and TRBJ2-5, with D possibly TRBD2 on 7 matching bases. Germline V gene lookup returns CDR1 GTSNPN and CDR2 SVGIG (reference sequence). V was trimmed by 0 bases and J by 5 bases, leaving 10 bases between them. The CDR3 totals 13 residues.

The CDR3 DNA follows: TGTGCCTGGAGTGTTTTAGACGGGCACTTCGCTTTCTTT. It encodes CAWSVLDGHFAFF. The chain couples TRBV30 to TRBJ1-1; D remains ambiguous. CDR3 length: 13 residues. V dropped 0 bases and J dropped 11 bases, with 16 bases sitting between them. Germline V gene data show CDR1 as GTSNPN and CDR2 as SVGIG (reference sequence).

There are a few counts of this clone. This sequence joins TRBV9 and TRBJ1-2; TRBD1 is a possible D gene (6 bases). The length of the CDR3 is 15 residues. Trimming shortened V by 4 bases and J by 3 bases, and 16 bases separated the two germline ends. CDR1 and CDR2 from the germline V gene are SGDLS and YYNGEE. This CDR3 reads CASSPTPRGDYGYTF. The CDR3 DNA follows: TGTGCCAGCAGCCCAACTCCCAGGGGCGACTATGGCTACACCTTC.

This clone was seen just once. V is TRBV7-2 and J is TRBJ2-5; possible D gene TRBD1, 5 bases. CDR1 and CDR2 (germline): SGHTA, FQGNSA. The CDR3 spans 14 residues. Between the trimmed V and J ends, which lost 5 bases and 4 bases, there was a span of 14 bases. DNA of the CDR3: TGTGCCAGCAGCACCGACAGCACCCTAGAGACCCAGTACTTC. It specifies CASSTDSTLETQYF.

The V and J genes are TRBV7-2 and TRBJ2-7; D may correspond to TRBD1 or TRBD2 (6 bases each). V was cut by 1 base and J by 1 base, with 20 bases left in between. From germline, CDR1 is SGHTA and CDR2 FQGNSA. The CDR3 extends over 18 amino acids. The CDR3 DNA is TGTGCCAGCAGCTTAGGCGGACTGGGGGGCGAGGTATCCTACGAGCAGTACTTC. Its translation: CASSLGGLGGEVSYEQYF.

The rearrangement links TRBV9 to TRBJ2-3, with D possibly TRBD2 on 5 matching bases. There are 16 residues in the CDR3. The germline gives CDR1 SGDLS, CDR2 YYNGEE. Trimming took off 0 bases at V and 6 bases at J, with 17 bases between the two ends. The CDR3 spells CASSVVSEVPGDTQYF. In DNA form, the CDR3 reads TGTGCCAGCAGCGTAGTTAGTGAGGTCCCGGGGGATACGCAGTATTTT.

The DNA for the CDR3 is TGTGCCAGCAGCGTTAATTCACTTAAGCGGGACCTTTACAATGAGCAGTTCTTC. Its translation: CASSVNSLKRDLYNEQFF. The gene calls are TRBV9 and TRBJ2-1, with TRBD2 identical over 7 bases. The V segment lost 2 bases and the J segment 4 bases; nucleotides outside the gene matches: 15. This CDR3 region has 18 residues. Germline V gene lookup returns CDR1 SGDLS and CDR2 YYNGEE.

In this sample, this clone turned up once. This chain connects TRBV2 to TRBJ2-7, with 11 bases identical to TRBD2. The CDR3 is made up of 14 amino acids. V lost 5 bases, J lost 2 bases, and 2 bases stayed unmatched. Looked up from germline, CDR1 is SNHLY and CDR2 is FYNNEI. The CDR3 sequence: CASSSSGGPYEQYF. DNA for the CDR3: TGTGCCAGCAGTTCTAGCGGGGGGCCCTACGAGCAGTACTTC.

J is TRBJ2-2 and V is TRBV4-1, with 9 bases fitting TRBD2. Unmatched junction bases numbered 7, after V lost 4 bases and J lost 1 base. Per germline, CDR1 MGHRA and CDR2 YSYEKL. The CDR3 length is 17 residues. The CDR3 spells CASSPTISGGNTGELFF. DNA for the CDR3: TGCGCCAGCAGCCCGACTATTAGCGGGGGGAACACCGGGGAGCTGTTTTTT.

Only one count was recorded for this clone. This chain joins TRBV5-1 and TRBJ1-2, with TRBD1 matching 7 bases. The CDR3 totals 13 residues. CDR1 and CDR2 (germline): SGHRS, YFSETQ. The J segment lost 7 bases and the V segment lost 7 bases, leaving 10 bases of the junction unmatched. The CDR3 reads CASATDRPSGYTF. CDR3 nucleotides: TGCGCCAGCGCCACGGACAGGCCTAGTGGCTACACCTTC.

The CDR3 sequence is CASSASGPSRASEQYF. The CDR3 bases are TGTGCCAGCAGTGCCTCCGGGCCTTCACGGGCCTCCGAGCAGTACTTC. This chain links TRBV25-1 with TRBJ2-7; D remains ambiguous. Trimming left V 4 bases short and J 6 bases short, with 22 bases between. Germline V gene data show CDR1 as MGHDK and CDR2 as SYGVNS. This CDR3 has 16 amino acids.

A remark on this clone: Other DNA sequences in this specimen translate into the identical CDR3. The chain links TRBV6-6 to TRBJ1-5; D is unclear. Deletions cut 0 bases from V and 5 bases from J, with 5 bases between. CDR3 length: 13 amino acids. The germline gives CDR1 MNHNY, CDR2 SVGAGI (reference sequence). CDR3: CASSYSRDQPQHF. CDR3 DNA: TGTGCCAGCAGTTACTCGCGTGATCAGCCCCAGCATTTT.

This clone was recorded a few times. The rearrangement links TRBV7-3 to TRBJ2-2; 8 bases align to TRBD2. Losses at the gene ends were 5 bases for V and 6 bases for J; bases not matched to a gene: 5. The germline V gene encodes CDR1 SGHTA and CDR2 FQGTGA. CDR3 length: 14 residues. The CDR3 spells CASSLRGGSGELFF. The CDR3, as DNA: TGTGCCAGCAGCCTCCGCGGGGGGTCCGGGGAGCTGTTTTTT.

V usage is TRBV29-1 and J usage is TRBJ1-1, with TRBD1 matching over 9 bases. V was pared by 6 bases and J by 5 bases, with 10 bases of the junction left unmatched. The CDR3 covers 14 residues. Germline V gene sequence: CDR1 SQVTM, CDR2 ANQGSEA. CDR3 residues: CSVVLQGARTEAFF. In DNA form, the CDR3 reads TGCAGCGTGGTATTACAGGGGGCACGAACTGAAGCTTTCTTT.